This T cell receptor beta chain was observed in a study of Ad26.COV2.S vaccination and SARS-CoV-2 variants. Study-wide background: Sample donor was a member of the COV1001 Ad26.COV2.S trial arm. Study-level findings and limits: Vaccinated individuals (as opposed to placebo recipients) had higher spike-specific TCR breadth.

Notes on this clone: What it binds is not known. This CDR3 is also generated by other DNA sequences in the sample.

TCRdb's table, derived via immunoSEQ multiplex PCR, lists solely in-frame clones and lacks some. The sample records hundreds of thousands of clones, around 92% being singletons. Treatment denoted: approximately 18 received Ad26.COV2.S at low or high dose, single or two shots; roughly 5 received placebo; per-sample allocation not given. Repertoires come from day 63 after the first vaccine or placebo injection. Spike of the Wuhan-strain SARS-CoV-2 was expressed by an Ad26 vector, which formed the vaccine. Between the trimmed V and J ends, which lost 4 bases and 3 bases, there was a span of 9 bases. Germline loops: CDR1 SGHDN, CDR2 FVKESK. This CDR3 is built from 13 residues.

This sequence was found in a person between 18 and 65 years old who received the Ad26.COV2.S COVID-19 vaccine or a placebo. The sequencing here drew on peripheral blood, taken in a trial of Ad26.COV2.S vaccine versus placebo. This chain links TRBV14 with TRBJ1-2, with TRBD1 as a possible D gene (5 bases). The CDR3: CASSPGTDYGYTF. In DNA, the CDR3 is TGTGCCAGCAGCCCCGGGACTGACTATGGCTACACCTTC. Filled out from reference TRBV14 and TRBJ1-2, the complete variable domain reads EAGVTQFPSHSVIEKGQTVTLRCDPISGHDNLYWYRRVMGKEIKFLLHFVKESKQDESGMPNNRFLAERTGGTYSTLKVQPAELEDSGVYFCASSPGTDYGYTFGSGTRLTVV.